These 16 T cell receptor beta chains were sequenced from one sample in a study of blood T cell repertoires in COVID-19. Using immunoSEQ multiplex PCR, the repertoire was profiled, and TCRdb retains in-frame clones only, with some absent. This table holds more than 200,000 clones, roughly 80% found once. Sample: peripheral blood. The origin of the receptors is a woman at least 80 years old with COVID-19, enrolled during active disease.

This clone was seen once. The V gene is TRBV5-1, the J gene TRBJ1-2; no reliable D call. V shed 1 base and J shed 6 bases, with 13 bases lying between them. The germline gives CDR1 SGHRS, CDR2 YFSETQ. The CDR3 runs 14 residues. CDR3 DNA sequence: TGCGCCAGCAGCTTGTGGAGAGGAGATGATGGCTACACCTTC. The encoded protein is CASSLWRGDDGYTF.

The chain is built from TRBV5-5 and TRBJ1-6; 7 bases agree with TRBD1. CDR1 SGHKS and CDR2 YYEKEE come from the germline V gene (reference sequence). Germline trimming cut 6 bases from V and 5 bases from J; bases unmatched to any gene: 11. The CDR3 sequence is 16 residues long. CDR3 bases: TGTGCCAGCACCACAGGGGTTTTTGGTCATAATTCACCCCTCCACTTT. Protein sequence: CASTTGVFGHNSPLHF.

The J gene is TRBJ1-2, the V gene TRBV5-4; TRBD1 matches at 10 bases. This CDR3 is 14 amino acids long. V lost 4 bases to trimming and J lost 8 bases; unmatched junction nucleotides: 8. From germline, CDR1 is SGHNT and CDR2 YYREEE (reference sequence). The CDR3 protein is CASSRGQGVGGYTF. The DNA of the CDR3 is TGTGCCAGCAGCCGAGGACAGGGGGTTGGAGGCTACACCTTC.

For this clone: Distinct nucleotide sequences in the sample also encode this CDR3. The chain carries TRBV5-1 and TRBJ1-1; maybe TRBD1 (5 bases). The V and J ends lost 2 bases and 1 base respectively, with 12 bases between them. Germline V gene sequence: CDR1 SGHRS, CDR2 YFSETQ. The CDR3 is 15 residues long. CDR3 in DNA: TGCGCCAGCAGCTTAGCTGGACACCAGAACACTGAAGCTTTCTTT. This gives the protein CASSLAGHQNTEAFF.

This clone was seen more than once but under ten times. Other DNA sequences from this sample encode an identical CDR3 as well. The rearrangement joins TRBV18 to TRBJ1-1, with 8 bases identical to TRBD1. Germline V gene data show CDR1 as KGHSH and CDR2 as LQKENI. The CDR3 loop spans 13 amino acids. V lost 6 bases and J lost 4; bases outside the gene matches: 4. CDR3 sequence reads: CASSSTGGTEAFF. The CDR3 region has the DNA TGTGCCAGCTCTTCCACAGGGGGCACTGAAGCTTTCTTT.

The gene calls are TRBV27 and TRBJ2-5; 11 nucleotides match TRBD2. The CDR3 totals 16 residues. CDR1 is MNHEY, CDR2 SMNVEV, per germline (reference sequence). V lost 2 bases, J lost 2 bases, and 4 bases stayed unmatched. The CDR3 reads CASSLSSGGAQETQYF. CDR3 coding DNA: TGTGCCAGCAGTTTAAGTAGCGGGGGGGCTCAAGAGACCCAGTACTTC.

This clone was seen a single time. CDR3 sequence: CASSFTPAQGNEKLFF. The CDR3 DNA reads TGTGCCAGCAGCTTCACGCCGGCACAGGGTAATGAAAAACTGTTTTTT. V and J are TRBV28 and TRBJ1-4, with D perhaps TRBD1 (6 bases). The V end was cut by 6 bases, the J end by 4 bases, with 18 bases between. Germline CDR1 and CDR2: MDHEN and SYDVKM. This CDR3 has 16 amino acids.

To note about this clone: Other DNA sequences of this sample code for an identical CDR3. V is TRBV10-3 and J is TRBJ2-3; TRBD2 matches 8 bases. CDR1 is ENHRY, CDR2 SYGVKD, per germline. This CDR3 is built from 14 residues. V lost 6 bases to trimming and J lost 1 base; unmatched junction nucleotides: 3. The CDR3 DNA reads TGTGCCATCAGCGTCGGGGGGGGCACAGATACGCAGTATTTT. Translated, it gives CAISVGGGTDTQYF.

This rearrangement joins TRBV19 to TRBJ2-3; possibly TRBD2 for D (6 bases). V lost 3 bases and J 5 bases, leaving 6 bases between the germline ends. The CDR3 spans 12 residues. From germline, CDR1 is LNHDA and CDR2 SQIVND (reference sequence). This CDR3 is CASSIGGDTQYF. The CDR3 DNA sequence: TGTGCCAGTAGTATCGGGGGAGATACGCAGTATTTT.

This sequence joins TRBV19 and TRBJ2-6; the D is unclear. The V end was cut by 6 bases, the J end by 1 base, with 13 bases between. This CDR3 contains 16 residues. The germline CDR1 and CDR2 sequences are LNHDA and SQIVND (reference sequence). In DNA form, the CDR3 reads TGTGCCAGTAGGCCGAAGCCCATTTCTGGGGCCAACGTCCTGACTTTC. Amino acids: CASRPKPISGANVLTF.

The V and J genes are TRBV5-1 and TRBJ2-3; 8 bases map to TRBD2. Germline CDR1 is SGHRS and CDR2 is YFSETQ. This CDR3 is 15 amino acids long. V trimming: 0 bases; J trimming: 3 bases; junction bases outside the gene matches: 3. CDR3 residues: CASSLGGGRTDTQYF. CDR3 bases: TGCGCCAGCAGCTTGGGCGGGGGGAGGACAGATACGCAGTATTTT.

The V gene is TRBV5-1, the J gene TRBJ1-1; D is perhaps TRBD1 (6 bases). The CDR3 is made up of 16 amino acids. Germline V gives CDR1 SGHRS, CDR2 YFSETQ. V was clipped by 4 bases and J by 1 base, with 17 bases between them. The CDR3 coding sequence is TGCGCCAGCAGCCGAACAGGGTTGGGTGGGAACACTGAAGCTTTCTTT. Protein sequence: CASSRTGLGGNTEAFF.

This chain uses TRBV9 with TRBJ1-2; possibly TRBD1 for D (5 bases). V was trimmed by 0 bases and J by 8 bases, leaving 14 bases between them. The CDR3 loop spans 14 amino acids. Germline V gene data show CDR1 as SGDLS and CDR2 as YYNGEE. The CDR3 DNA reads TGTGCCAGCAGCGTAGCCCCAGGGATTAGGGGCTACACCTTC. It translates to CASSVAPGIRGYTF. The full variable domain, with the rest looked up from reference TRBV9 and TRBJ1-2, is DSGVTQTPKHLITATGQRVTLRCSPRSGDLSVYWYQQSLDQGLQFLIQYYNGEERAKGNILERFSAQQFPDLHSELNLSSLELGDSALYFCASSVAPGIRGYTFGSGTRLTVV.

The chain uses TRBV28 and TRBJ1-1; D is perhaps TRBD1 (6 bases). This CDR3 is 12 amino acids long. The V gene's germline CDR1 is MDHEN and CDR2 SYDVKM. V lost 5 bases and J 11 bases, leaving 15 bases between the germline ends. The DNA for the CDR3 is TGTGCCAGCAGTCCTGGTTGGGACAAGGCTTTCTTT. Amino acid sequence: CASSPGWDKAFF.

V and J are TRBV10-2 and TRBJ2-1; 16 bases are shared with TRBD2. CDR3 length equals 16 residues. V dropped 6 bases and J dropped 7; count of bases not matched to a gene: 6. From germline, CDR1 is WSHSY and CDR2 SAAADI. The CDR3 coding sequence is TGCGCCAGCAGGGGACTAGCGGGGGGGCCGTATAATGAGCAGTTCTTC. It yields the protein CASRGLAGGPYNEQFF.

The V and J genes are TRBV24-1 and TRBJ2-1; D is possibly TRBD2 (7 bases). The germline gives CDR1 KGHDR, CDR2 SFDVKD. The CDR3 is made up of 17 amino acids. Deletions cut 4 bases from V and 3 bases from J, with 18 bases between. The CDR3 DNA is TGTGCCACCAGTGACACCTTCAACAGGGAGGGCTACAATGAGCAGTTCTTC. This sequence encodes CATSDTFNREGYNEQFF.